Listed below are T cell receptor beta chains from one sample, sequenced in a study of identical twins. Via MiXCR, TCRdb re-called the 5' RACE reads, giving one row per CDR3 protein. Of 1.5 million to 2 million distinct CDR3 sequences listed, around 33% were seen once; the top ten hold 0.25% to 0.3%. The sample consisted of cord blood. These receptors all come from a newborn girl in good health. Both conserved end residues are part of each CDR3. Each record gives: V gene, D gene, clone size, J gene, CDR3 length, CDR3 DNA, CDR3 protein. A D gene is named only where the DNA matches it firmly. The size of a clone is reported for some rows only, either as once, few or many, or as a class for expanded clones.

V: TRBV4-1
D: TRBD2
size: .
J: TRBJ2-3
length: 18
DNA: TGCGCCAGCAGCCAAGTTCCTAGCGGTCACTTTGGGACAGATACGCAGTATTTT
CDR3: CASSQVPSGHFGTDTQYF

V: TRBV6-6
D: TRBD2
size: .
J: TRBJ2-1
length: 16
DNA: TGTGCCAGCAGTTACTTCCGGGACTACTCCTACAATGAGCAGTTCTTC
CDR3: CASSYFRDYSYNEQFF

V: TRBV25-1
D: .
size: .
J: TRBJ2-1
length: 12
DNA: TGTGCCAGCAGTGAAATACAGGGTGCGCAGTTCTTC
CDR3: CASSEIQGAQFF

V: TRBV7-8
D: .
size: once
J: TRBJ1-4
length: 15
DNA: TGTGCCAGCAGCTTCGGACAGATAGTAGACGAAAAACTGTTTTTT
CDR3: CASSFGQIVDEKLFF

V: TRBV20-1
D: TRBD1
size: .
J: TRBJ1-2
length: 15
DNA: TGCAGTGCTAGAGATTGGGGACAGACAAACTATGGCTACACCTTC
CDR3: CSARDWGQTNYGYTF

V: TRBV14
D: .
size: once
J: TRBJ2-1
length: 15
DNA: TGTGCCAGCAGCCAAGACTTCTATGGGCACAATGAGCAGTTCTTC
CDR3: CASSQDFYGHNEQFF

V: TRBV4-1
D: .
size: .
J: TRBJ2-5
length: 17
DNA: TGCGCCAGCAGCCAAGTTTCATTAGGGATACCCCAAGAGACCCAGTACTTC
CDR3: CASSQVSLGIPQETQYF

V: TRBV4-1
D: TRBD2
size: .
J: TRBJ2-7
length: 18
DNA: TGCGCCAGCAGCCAAGATCCTAGCGGGAAGACACCGTACTACGAGCAGTACTTC
CDR3: CASSQDPSGKTPYYEQYF

V: TRBV3-1
D: .
size: .
J: TRBJ2-4
length: 15
DNA: TGTGCCAGCAGCCAAGAGGGGCTAGCCAAAAACATTCAGAACTTC
CDR3: CASSQEGLAKNIQNF

V: TRBV24-1
D: .
size: .
J: TRBJ2-3
length: 15
DNA: TGTGCCACCAGTGATTTCCCGGCACACACAGATACGCAGTATTTT
CDR3: CATSDFPAHTDTQYF

V: TRBV2
D: TRBD2
size: .
J: TRBJ2-3
length: 16
DNA: TGTGCCAGCAGCCCCGCGGGAGGGTCCCGCACAGATACGCAGTATTTT
CDR3: CASSPAGGSRTDTQYF

V: TRBV11-3
D: TRBD2
size: .
J: TRBJ2-3
length: 15
DNA: TGTGCCAGCAGCTTCGCGGGACTACCCACAGATACGCAGTATTTT
CDR3: CASSFAGLPTDTQYF

V: TRBV12-3/TRBV12-4
D: .
size: .
J: TRBJ2-7
length: 13
DNA: TGTGCCAGCAGTGGCCTCGGACAGTACGAGCAGTACTTC
CDR3: CASSGLGQYEQYF

V: TRBV4-1
D: TRBD2
size: .
J: TRBJ2-7
length: 15
DNA: TGCGCCAGCAGCCCCGAGCGGGGCCGCTCCTACGAGCAGTACTTC
CDR3: CASSPERGRSYEQYF

V: TRBV5-1
D: TRBD2
size: .
J: TRBJ2-2
length: 16
DNA: TGCGCCAGCAGCTTGTTTCGGCTAGCGGGAACCGGGGAGCTGTTTTTT
CDR3: CASSLFRLAGTGELFF

V: TRBV12-3/TRBV12-4
D: TRBD2
size: once
J: TRBJ2-3
length: 15
DNA: TGTGCCAGCAGACGGACTAGCGGGAGTACAGATACGGAGTATTTT
CDR3: CASRRTSGSTDTEYF

V: TRBV27
D: .
size: .
J: TRBJ2-5
length: 16
DNA: TGTGCCAGCAGTTTATACGGCAGGAATCCCGAAGAGACCCAGTACTTC
CDR3: CASSLYGRNPEETQYF

V: TRBV9
D: .
size: few
J: TRBJ2-3
length: 15
DNA: TGTGCCAGCAGCGTTAAGACGGGGTGGACAGATACGCAGTATTTT
CDR3: CASSVKTGWTDTQYF

V: TRBV30
D: .
size: .
J: TRBJ1-1
length: 13
DNA: TGTGCCTGGAAGTCCCCCAGGCCCACTGAAGCTTTCTTT
CDR3: CAWKSPRPTEAFF

V: TRBV5-1
D: TRBD1
size: few
J: TRBJ1-5
length: 15
DNA: TGCGCCAGCAGCTTTAACAGGGGTGGCAATCAGCCCCAGCATTTT
CDR3: CASSFNRGGNQPQHF

V: TRBV20-1
D: .
size: few
J: TRBJ2-3
length: 15
DNA: TGCAGTGCTCAACAGTGGCCAAACCCGCCGGATACGCAGTATTTT
CDR3: CSAQQWPNPPDTQYF

V: TRBV6-1
D: TRBD2
size: few
J: TRBJ2-1
length: 13
DNA: TGTGCCAGCGCCTCTAGCGGGAGTGATGAGCAGTTCTTC
CDR3: CASASSGSDEQFF

V: TRBV2
D: .
size: .
J: TRBJ1-6
length: 15
DNA: TGTGCCAGCAGTGAGACACGACGCCATAATTCACCCCTCCACTTT
CDR3: CASSETRRHNSPLHF

V: TRBV6-6
D: .
size: few
J: TRBJ2-1
length: 15
DNA: TGTGCCAGCAGCCACAGGCGCACCTCCTACAATGAGCAGTTCTTC
CDR3: CASSHRRTSYNEQFF

V: TRBV6-1
D: .
size: few
J: TRBJ1-2
length: 11
DNA: TGTGCCAGCAGCTCCCAAGATGGCTACACCTTC
CDR3: CASSSQDGYTF

V: TRBV29-1
D: TRBD2
size: once
J: TRBJ2-7
length: 15
DNA: TGCAGCGTTGAGGGGGGTAGCGGGAACCCCTACGAGCAGTACTTC
CDR3: CSVEGGSGNPYEQYF

V: TRBV2
D: TRBD2
size: .
J: TRBJ2-3
length: 14
DNA: TGTGCCAGCAGTGGAGCGGGATACACAGATACGCAGTATTTT
CDR3: CASSGAGYTDTQYF